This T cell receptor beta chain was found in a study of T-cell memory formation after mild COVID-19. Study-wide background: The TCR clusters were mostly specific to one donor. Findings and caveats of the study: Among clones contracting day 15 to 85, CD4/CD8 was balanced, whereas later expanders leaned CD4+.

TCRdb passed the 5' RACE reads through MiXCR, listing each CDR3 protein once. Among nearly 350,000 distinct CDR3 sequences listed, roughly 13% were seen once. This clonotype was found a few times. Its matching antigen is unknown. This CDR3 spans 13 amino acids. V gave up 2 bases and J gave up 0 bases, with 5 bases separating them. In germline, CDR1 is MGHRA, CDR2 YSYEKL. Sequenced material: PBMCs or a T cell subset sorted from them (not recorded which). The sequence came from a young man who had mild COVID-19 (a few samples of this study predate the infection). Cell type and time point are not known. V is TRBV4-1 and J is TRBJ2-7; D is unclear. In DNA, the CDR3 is TGCGCCAGCAGCCAACGAGGCTCCTACGAGCAGTACTTC. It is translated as CASSQRGSYEQYF.